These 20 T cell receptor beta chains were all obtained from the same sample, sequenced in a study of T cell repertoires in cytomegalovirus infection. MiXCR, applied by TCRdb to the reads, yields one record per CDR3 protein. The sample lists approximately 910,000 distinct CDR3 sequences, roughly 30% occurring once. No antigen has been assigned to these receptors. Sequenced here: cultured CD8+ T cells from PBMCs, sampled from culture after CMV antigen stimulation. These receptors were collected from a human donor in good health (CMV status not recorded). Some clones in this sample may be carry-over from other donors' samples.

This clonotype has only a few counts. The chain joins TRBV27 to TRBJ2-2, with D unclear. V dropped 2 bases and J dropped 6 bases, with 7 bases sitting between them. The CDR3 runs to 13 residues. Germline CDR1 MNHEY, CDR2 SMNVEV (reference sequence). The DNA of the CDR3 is TGTGCCAGCAGTTTACCCCCGTCCGGGGAGCTGTTTTTT. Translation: CASSLPPSGELFF.

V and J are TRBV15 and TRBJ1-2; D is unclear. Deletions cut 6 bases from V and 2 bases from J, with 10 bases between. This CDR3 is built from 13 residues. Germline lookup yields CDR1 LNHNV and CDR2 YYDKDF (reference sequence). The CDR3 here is CATRPPGNYGYTF. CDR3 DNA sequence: TGTGCCACCAGACCCCCCGGGAACTATGGCTACACCTTC.

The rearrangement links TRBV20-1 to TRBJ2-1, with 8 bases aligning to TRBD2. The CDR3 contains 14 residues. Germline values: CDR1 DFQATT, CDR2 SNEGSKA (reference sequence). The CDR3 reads CSAPGGGPRDEQFF. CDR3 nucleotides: TGCAGCGCTCCGGGGGGGGGACCTAGGGATGAGCAGTTCTTC.

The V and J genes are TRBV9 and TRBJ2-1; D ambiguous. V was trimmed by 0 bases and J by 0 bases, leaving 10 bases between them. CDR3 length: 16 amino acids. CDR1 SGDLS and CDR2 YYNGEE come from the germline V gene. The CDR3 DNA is TGTGCCAGCAGCGTAGGCAGTCAGAGCTCCTACAATGAGCAGTTCTTC. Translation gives CASSVGSQSSYNEQFF.

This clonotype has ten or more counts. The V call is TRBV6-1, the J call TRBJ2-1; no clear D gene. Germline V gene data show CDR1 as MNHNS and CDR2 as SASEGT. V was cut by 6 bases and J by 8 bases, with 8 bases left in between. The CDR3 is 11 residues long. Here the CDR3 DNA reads TGTGCCAGCAGGGGGTACGATGAGCAGTTCTTC. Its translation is CASRGYDEQFF.

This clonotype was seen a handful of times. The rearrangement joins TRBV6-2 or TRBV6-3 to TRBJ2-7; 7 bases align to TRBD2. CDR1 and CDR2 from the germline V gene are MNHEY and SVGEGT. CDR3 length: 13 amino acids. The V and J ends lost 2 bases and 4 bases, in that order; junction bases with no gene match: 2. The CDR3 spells CASSYAGVYEQYV. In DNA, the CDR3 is TGTGCCAGCAGTTACGCGGGAGTATACGAGCAGTACGTC.

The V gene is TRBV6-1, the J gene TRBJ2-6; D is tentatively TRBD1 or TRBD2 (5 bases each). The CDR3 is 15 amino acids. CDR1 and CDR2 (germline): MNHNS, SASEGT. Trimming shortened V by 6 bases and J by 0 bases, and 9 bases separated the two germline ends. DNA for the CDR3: TGTGCCAGCAGCCATGGGGGCTCTGGGGCCAACGTCCTGACTTTC. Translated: CASSHGGSGANVLTF.

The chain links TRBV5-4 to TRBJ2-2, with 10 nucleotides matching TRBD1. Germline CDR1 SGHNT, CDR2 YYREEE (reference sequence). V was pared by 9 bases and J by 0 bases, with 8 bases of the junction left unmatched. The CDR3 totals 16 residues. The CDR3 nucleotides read TGTGCCACCAAGGACAGGGGGATCGCGAACACCGGGGAGCTGTTTTTT. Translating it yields CATKDRGIANTGELFF. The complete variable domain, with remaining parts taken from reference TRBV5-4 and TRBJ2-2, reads ETGVTQSPTHLIKTRGQQVTLRCSSQSGHNTVSWYQQALGQGPQFIFQYYREEENGRGNFPPRFSGLQFPNYSSELNVNALELDDSALYLCATKDRGIANTGELFFGEGSRLTVL.

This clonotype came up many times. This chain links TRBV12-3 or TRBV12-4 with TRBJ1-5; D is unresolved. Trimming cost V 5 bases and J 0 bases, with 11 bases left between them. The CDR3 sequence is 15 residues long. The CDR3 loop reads CASSPSGDSNQPQHF. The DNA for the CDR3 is TGTGCCAGCAGTCCCTCAGGAGATAGCAATCAGCCCCAGCATTTT.

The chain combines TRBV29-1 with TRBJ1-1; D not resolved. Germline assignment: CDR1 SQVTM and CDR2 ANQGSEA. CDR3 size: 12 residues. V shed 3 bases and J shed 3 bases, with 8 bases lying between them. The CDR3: CSVDTDDTEAFF. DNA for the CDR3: TGCAGCGTTGATACGGACGACACTGAAGCTTTCTTT.

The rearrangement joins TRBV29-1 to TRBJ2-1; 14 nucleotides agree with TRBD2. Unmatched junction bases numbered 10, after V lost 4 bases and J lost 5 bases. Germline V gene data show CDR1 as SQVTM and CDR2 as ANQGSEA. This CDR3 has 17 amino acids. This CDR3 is CSVGGLAGASRDNEQFF. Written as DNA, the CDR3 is TGCAGCGTTGGGGGACTAGCGGGGGCCAGTAGAGACAATGAGCAGTTCTTC.

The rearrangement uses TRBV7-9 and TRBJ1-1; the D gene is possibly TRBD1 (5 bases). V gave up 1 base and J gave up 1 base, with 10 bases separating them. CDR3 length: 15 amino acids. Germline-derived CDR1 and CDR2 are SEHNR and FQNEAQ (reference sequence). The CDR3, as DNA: TGTGCCAGCAGCTTAGACGGGGGAGCGAACACTGAAGCTTTCTTT. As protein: CASSLDGGANTEAFF.

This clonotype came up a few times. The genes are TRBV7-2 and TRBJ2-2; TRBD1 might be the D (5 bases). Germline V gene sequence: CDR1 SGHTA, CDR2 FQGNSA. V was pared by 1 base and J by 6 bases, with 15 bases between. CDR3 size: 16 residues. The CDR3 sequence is CASSLGPYKGPGELFF. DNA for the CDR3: TGTGCCAGCAGCTTAGGACCCTATAAGGGGCCCGGGGAGCTGTTTTTT.

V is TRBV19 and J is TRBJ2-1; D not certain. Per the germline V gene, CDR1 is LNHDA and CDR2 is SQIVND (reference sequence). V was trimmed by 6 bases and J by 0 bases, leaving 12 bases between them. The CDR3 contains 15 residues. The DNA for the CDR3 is TGTGCCAGTAGCACCCATGCTAACTCCTACAATGAGCAGTTCTTC. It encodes CASSTHANSYNEQFF.

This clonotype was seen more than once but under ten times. CDR3 sequence reads: CASSYWGAEQPQHF. CDR3 sequence (DNA): TGTGCCAGCAGTTACTGGGGGGCTGAGCAGCCCCAGCATTTT. The chain recombines TRBV6-6 with TRBJ1-5; D possibly corresponds to TRBD1 (6 bases). CDR1 and CDR2 (germline): MNHNY, SVGAGI (reference sequence). Between the trimmed V and J ends, which lost 1 base and 7 bases, there was a span of 11 bases. This CDR3 has 14 residues.

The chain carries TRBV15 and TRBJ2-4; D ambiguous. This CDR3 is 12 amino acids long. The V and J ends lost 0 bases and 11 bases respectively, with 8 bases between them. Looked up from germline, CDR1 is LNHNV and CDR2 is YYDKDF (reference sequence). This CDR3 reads CATSRDTTFQYF. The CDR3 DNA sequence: TGTGCCACCAGCAGAGATACGACGTTTCAGTACTTC. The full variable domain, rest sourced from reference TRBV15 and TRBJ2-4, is DAMVIQNPRYQVTQFGKPVTLSCSQTLNHNVMYWYQQKSSQAPKLLFHYYDKDFNNEADTPDNFQSRRPNTSFCFLDIRSPGLGDTAMYLCATSRDTTFQYFGAGTRLSVL.

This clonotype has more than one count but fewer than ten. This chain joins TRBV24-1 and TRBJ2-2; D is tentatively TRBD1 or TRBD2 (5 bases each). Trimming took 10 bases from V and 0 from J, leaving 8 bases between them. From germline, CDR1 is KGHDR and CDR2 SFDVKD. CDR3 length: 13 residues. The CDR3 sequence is CATRGTNTGELFF. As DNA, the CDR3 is TGTGCCACGAGGGGTACGAACACCGGGGAGCTGTTTTTT.

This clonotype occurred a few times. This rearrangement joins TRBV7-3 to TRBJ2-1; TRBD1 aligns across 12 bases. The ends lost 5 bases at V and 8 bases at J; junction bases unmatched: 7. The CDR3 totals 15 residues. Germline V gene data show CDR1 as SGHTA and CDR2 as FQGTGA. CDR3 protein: CASSQGQGAWDEQFF. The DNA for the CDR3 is TGTGCCAGCAGCCAGGGACAGGGGGCTTGGGATGAGCAGTTCTTC.

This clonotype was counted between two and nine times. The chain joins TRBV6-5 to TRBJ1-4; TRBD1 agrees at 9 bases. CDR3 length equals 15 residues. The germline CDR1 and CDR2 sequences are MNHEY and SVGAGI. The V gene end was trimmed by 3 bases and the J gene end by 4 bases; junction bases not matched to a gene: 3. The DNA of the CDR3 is TGTGCCAGCAGTTATTCGGGACAGGGTAATGAAAAACTGTTTTTT. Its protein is CASSYSGQGNEKLFF.

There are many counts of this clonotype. The CDR3 DNA reads TGTGCCAGCAGTTTAGGGAAAAACAGGATGGGTGGCTACACCTTC. Translating it yields CASSLGKNRMGGYTF. This rearrangement joins TRBV28 to TRBJ1-2; weak D call: TRBD1 (5 bases). Trimming shortened V by 2 bases and J by 7 bases, and 17 bases separated the two germline ends. Germline V lookup: CDR1 MDHEN, CDR2 SYDVKM. The CDR3 totals 15 residues.